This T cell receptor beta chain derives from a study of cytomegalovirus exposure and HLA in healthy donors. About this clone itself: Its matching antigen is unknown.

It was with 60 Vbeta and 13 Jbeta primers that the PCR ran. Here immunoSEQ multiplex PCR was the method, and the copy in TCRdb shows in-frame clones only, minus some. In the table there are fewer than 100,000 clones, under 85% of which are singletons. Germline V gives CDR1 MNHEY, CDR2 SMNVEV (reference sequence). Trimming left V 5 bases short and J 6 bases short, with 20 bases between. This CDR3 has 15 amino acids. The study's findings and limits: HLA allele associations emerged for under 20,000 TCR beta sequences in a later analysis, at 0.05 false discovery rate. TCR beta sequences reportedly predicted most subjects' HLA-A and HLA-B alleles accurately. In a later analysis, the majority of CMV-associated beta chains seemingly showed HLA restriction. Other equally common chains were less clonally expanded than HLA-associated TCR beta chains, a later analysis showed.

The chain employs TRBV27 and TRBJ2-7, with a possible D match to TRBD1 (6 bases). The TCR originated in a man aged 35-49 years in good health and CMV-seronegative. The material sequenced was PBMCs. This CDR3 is CASSSGQPPSGEQYF. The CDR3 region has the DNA TGTGCCAGCAGTAGCGGACAGCCTCCTTCAGGCGAGCAGTACTTC.